These 12 T cell receptor beta chains were all obtained from the same sample, sequenced in a study of neurological immune-mediated disorders. One entry per CDR3 protein results from TCRdb running MiXCR on the 5' RACE reads. This repertoire shows around 66,000 distinct CDR3 sequences, 4.8% found once; its top ten account for roughly 2%. The sample consisted of PBMCs. All receptors derive from a woman aged 70 to 79 with multiple sclerosis.

The V and J genes are TRBV20-1 and TRBJ2-7; a weak D match, TRBD2 (5 bases). V was cut by 1 base and J by 5 bases, with 21 bases left in between. This CDR3 comprises 16 residues. Germline V lookup: CDR1 DFQATT, CDR2 SNEGSKA (reference sequence). CDR3 region: CSARVLDEGLRDEQYF. CDR3 DNA: TGCAGTGCTAGAGTCCTCGATGAAGGCCTGAGGGACGAGCAGTACTTC.

This clonotype was counted ten times or more. The chain combines TRBV5-1 with TRBJ2-3, with 11 positions matching TRBD2. The length of the CDR3 is 16 residues. J was trimmed by 3 bases and V by 4 bases; bases with no gene match: 7. In germline, CDR1 is SGHRS, CDR2 YFSETQ. The CDR3, as DNA: TGCGCCAGCAGCACCAGTAGCGGGAGGGCGACAGATACGCAGTATTTT. This translates into CASSTSSGRATDTQYF.

In its sample, this clonotype was seen many times. The chain employs TRBV7-2 and TRBJ2-1, with TRBD2 identical over 16 bases. The germline CDR1 and CDR2 sequences are SGHTA and FQGNSA. The CDR3 contains 15 residues. V lost 3 bases, J lost 9 bases, and 2 bases stayed unmatched. In DNA form, the CDR3 reads TGTGCCAGCAGCTTCGGGACTAGCGGGAGGGGTGAGCAGTTCTTC. The encoded protein is CASSFGTSGRGEQFF.

Many counts were recorded for this clonotype. V is TRBV5-1 and J is TRBJ1-2; D remains ambiguous. The V and J ends lost 4 bases and 0 bases respectively, with 13 bases between them. There are 15 residues in the CDR3. Germline loops: CDR1 SGHRS, CDR2 YFSETQ. CDR3 residues: CASSPDTTPNYGYTF. In DNA, the CDR3 is TGCGCCAGCAGCCCTGACACAACTCCTAACTATGGCTACACCTTC.

The J gene is TRBJ2-1, the V gene TRBV4-1, with D tentatively TRBD1 (6 bases). From germline, CDR1 is MGHRA and CDR2 YSYEKL. CDR3 length equals 17 residues. The V end lost 6 bases, the J end lost 5 bases, and 23 bases lay between the germline ends. The CDR3 reads CASRPTGTLVADNEQFF. DNA of the CDR3: TGCGCCAGCAGACCTACCGGGACATTGGTGGCGGACAATGAGCAGTTCTTC.

There are many counts of this clonotype. The V and J genes are TRBV29-1 and TRBJ1-2, with D unclear. CDR3 length: 15 amino acids. Trimming took off 0 bases at V and 6 bases at J, with 17 bases between the two ends. Germline V gene data show CDR1 as SQVTM and CDR2 as ANQGSEA. The CDR3, as DNA: TGCAGCGTTGAAGATCTTGGGAAGGTCTGGGATGGCTACACCTTC. Amino acid sequence: CSVEDLGKVWDGYTF.

In this sample, this clonotype turned up many times. The chain joins TRBV20-1 to TRBJ2-7; no firm D call. CDR1 DFQATT and CDR2 SNEGSKA come from the germline V gene (reference sequence). Trimming removed 5 bases at V and 5 bases at J, with 19 bases between. The CDR3 covers 14 residues. Here the CDR3 reads CSASPPGKDHEQYF. Written as DNA, the CDR3 is TGCAGTGCTTCACCTCCGGGCAAAGACCACGAGCAGTACTTC.

The chain is built from TRBV7-8 and TRBJ2-1; D gene unclear. Germline CDR1 SGHVS, CDR2 FQNEAQ. This CDR3 is built from 17 residues. Trimming took 5 bases from V and 4 from J, leaving 21 bases between them. The CDR3 reads CASSPPLTGGFYNEQFF. Written as DNA, the CDR3 is TGTGCCAGCAGCCCCCCCCTGACGGGCGGTTTTTACAATGAGCAGTTCTTC. Together with reference TRBV7-8 and TRBJ2-1, the CDR3 gives the full variable domain: GAGVSQSPRYKVAKRGQDVALRCDPISGHVSLFWYQQALGQGPEFLTYFQNEAQLDKSGLPSDRFFAERPEGSVSTLKIQRTQQEDSAVYLCASSPPLTGGFYNEQFFGPGTRLTVL.

This clonotype was recorded many times. V is TRBV2 and J is TRBJ1-3; no firm D call. The CDR3 spans 14 residues. Trimming pared 6 bases from V and 0 bases from J, leaving 9 bases between. Germline V gene lookup returns CDR1 SNHLY and CDR2 FYNNEI. The CDR3 spells CASRTESSGNTIYF. DNA for the CDR3: TGTGCCAGCAGAACAGAGAGCTCTGGAAACACCATATATTTT. The complete variable domain, with remaining parts taken from reference TRBV2 and TRBJ1-3, reads EPEVTQTPSHQVTQMGQEVILRCVPISNHLYFYWYRQILGQKVEFLVSFYNNEISEKSEIFDDQFSVERPDGSNFTLKIRSTKLEDSAMYFCASRTESSGNTIYFGEGSWLTVV.

This clonotype was seen at least ten times. J is TRBJ2-1 and V is TRBV4-3; 11 bases match TRBD2. CDR3 length: 16 amino acids. The ends lost 3 bases at V and 0 bases at J; junction bases unmatched: 1. CDR1 is LGHNA and CDR2 is YSLEER in the germline V gene. The CDR3 nucleotides read TGCGCCAGCAGCCAGGGACTAGCGGTCTCCTACAATGAGCAGTTCTTC. Its translation: CASSQGLAVSYNEQFF.

Comments on this clonotype: Just one base apart from a much larger clone, this may be a read error. The rearrangement joins TRBV27 to TRBJ2-3; D gene uncertain. V was shortened by 5 bases and J by 5 bases, with 17 bases between the two germline ends. CDR3 length: 15 amino acids. From germline, CDR1 is MNHEY and CDR2 SMNVEV (reference sequence). CDR3 bases: TGTGCCAGCAGTATCCGGGCCACGATCGAAGATACGCAGTATTTT. As protein: CASSIRATIEDTQYF.

This clonotype was picked up a small number of times. The V call is TRBV10-2, the J call TRBJ2-1, with TRBD1 identical over 7 bases. The V segment lost 8 bases and the J segment 7 bases; nucleotides outside the gene matches: 5. Germline lookup yields CDR1 WSHSY and CDR2 SAAADI. CDR3 length: 12 residues. This CDR3 reads CASEGASNEQFF. Written as DNA, the CDR3 is TGCGCCAGCGAGGGGGCTTCGAATGAGCAGTTCTTC.